At least ten counts were recorded for the clone carrying this TCR beta chain. Amplification of TCR beta CDR3 regions used RNA as the template. HTBI primers were employed in a first-round RT-PCR of the TCR CDR3. TCRdb recomputed calls from the multiplex PCR reads with MiXCR, one row per CDR3 protein. The sample carries more than 150,000 distinct CDR3 sequences, over 15% recorded once. Unmatched junction bases numbered 9, after V lost 4 bases and J lost 5 bases. This CDR3 has 15 amino acids. Germline-derived CDR1 and CDR2 are SGHTA and FQGTGA. These data belong to a study of T cells in Graves' hyperthyroidism and ophthalmopathy.

This chain links TRBV7-3 with TRBJ2-5; 8 nucleotides line up with TRBD2. Material for sequencing was blood. This receptor was identified in a woman between 50 and 59 years old with Graves' hyperthyroidism. The CDR3 spells CASSSGGESRETQYF. CDR3 nucleotides: TGTGCCAGCAGCTCCGGGGGGGAGTCGCGCGAGACCCAGTACTTC.